This T cell receptor (beta chain) was sequenced for a study of T cell responses to AZD1222 COVID-19 vaccine. General study points: CD4 TCRs linked to vaccination spanned spike, dominating at 160-218 and 743-854. Recipients of two AZD1222 doses showed rising Spike-specific TCR breadth and depth. Nearly half of spike-specific TCRs reportedly target variant regions that are unmutated in the B.1.351 and B.1.1.7 variants.

Germline lookup yields CDR1 LGHDT and CDR2 YNNKEL (reference sequence). V was cut by 0 bases and J by 8 bases, with 8 bases left in between. The CDR3 covers 12 residues. Comments on this clone: Antigen unknown.

Produced via immunoSEQ multiplex PCR; TCRdb's table is partial and in-frame only. The sample shows around 150,000 clones, roughly 85% of them seen only once. The sequence came from an adult who received the MenACWY meningococcal vaccine as a control. The sequenced sample was peripheral blood, obtained 28 days after the second dose of the MenACWY control vaccine. This chain connects TRBV3-1 (or the pseudogene TRBV3-2) to TRBJ2-7; D is unclear. The CDR3 region is CASSQEGRQQYF. DNA for the CDR3: TGTGCCAGCAGCCAAGAGGGCCGTCAGCAGTACTTC.